The sequence of this TCR beta chain was determined in a study of cytomegalovirus exposure and HLA in healthy donors. Germline CDR1 and CDR2: SGHRS and YFSETQ. The CDR3 extends over 15 amino acids. Between the trimmed V and J ends, which lost 4 bases and 2 bases, there was a span of 14 bases. Vbeta (60) and Jbeta (13) primers were used in the PCR. Generated by immunoSEQ multiplex PCR, the TCRdb table keeps only in-frame clones and is missing some. The sample lists more than 70,000 clones; about 70% were seen once. The sequence came from a man aged 40-55 years in good health and CMV-seropositive. The chain recombines TRBV5-1 with TRBJ2-3; tentative D call: TRBD2 (6 bases). The specimen was PBMCs. CDR3 sequence: CASSPGDMPTDTQYF. In DNA, the CDR3 is TGCGCCAGCAGCCCGGGAGATATGCCCACAGATACGCAGTATTTT.